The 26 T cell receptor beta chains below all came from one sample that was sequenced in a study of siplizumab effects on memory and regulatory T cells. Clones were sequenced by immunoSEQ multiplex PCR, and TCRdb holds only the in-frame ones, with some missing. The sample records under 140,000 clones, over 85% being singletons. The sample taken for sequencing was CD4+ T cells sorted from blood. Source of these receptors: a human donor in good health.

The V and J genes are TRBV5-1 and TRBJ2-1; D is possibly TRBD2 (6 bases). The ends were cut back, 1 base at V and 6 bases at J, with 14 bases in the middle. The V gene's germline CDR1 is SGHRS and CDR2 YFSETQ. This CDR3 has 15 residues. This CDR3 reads CASSLSSGGVNEQFF. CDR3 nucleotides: TGCGCCAGCAGCTTGAGTAGCGGAGGGGTCAATGAGCAGTTCTTC.

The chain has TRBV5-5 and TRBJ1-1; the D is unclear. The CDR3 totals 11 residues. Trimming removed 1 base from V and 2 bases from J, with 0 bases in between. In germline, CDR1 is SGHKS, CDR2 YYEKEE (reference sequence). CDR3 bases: TGTGCCAGCAGCTTGAACACTGAAGCTTTCTTT. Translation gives CASSLNTEAFF.

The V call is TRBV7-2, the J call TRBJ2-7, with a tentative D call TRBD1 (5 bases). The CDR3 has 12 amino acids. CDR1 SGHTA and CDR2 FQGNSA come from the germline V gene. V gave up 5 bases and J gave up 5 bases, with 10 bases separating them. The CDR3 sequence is CASSPGKDEQYF. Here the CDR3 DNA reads TGTGCCAGCAGCCCAGGGAAGGACGAGCAGTACTTC.

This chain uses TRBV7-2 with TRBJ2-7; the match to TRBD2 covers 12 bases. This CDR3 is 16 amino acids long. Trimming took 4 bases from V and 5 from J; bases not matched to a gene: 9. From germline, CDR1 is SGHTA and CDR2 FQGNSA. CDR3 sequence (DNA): TGTGCCAGCAGCTCCCGCGGGACTAGCGGGTGGAACGAGCAGTACTTC. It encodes CASSSRGTSGWNEQYF.

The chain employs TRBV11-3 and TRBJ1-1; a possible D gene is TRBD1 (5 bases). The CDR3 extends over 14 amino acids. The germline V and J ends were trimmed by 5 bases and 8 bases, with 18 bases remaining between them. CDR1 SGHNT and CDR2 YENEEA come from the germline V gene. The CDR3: CASSQGWQDGEAFF. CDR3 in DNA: TGTGCCAGCAGCCAGGGCTGGCAGGACGGGGAAGCTTTCTTT.

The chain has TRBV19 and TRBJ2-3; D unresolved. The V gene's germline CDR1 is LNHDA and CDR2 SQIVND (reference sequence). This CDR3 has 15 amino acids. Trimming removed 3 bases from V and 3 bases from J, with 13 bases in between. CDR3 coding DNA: TGTGCCAGTAGTATTGGGCAGGCCGGAACAGATACGCAGTATTTT. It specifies CASSIGQAGTDTQYF.

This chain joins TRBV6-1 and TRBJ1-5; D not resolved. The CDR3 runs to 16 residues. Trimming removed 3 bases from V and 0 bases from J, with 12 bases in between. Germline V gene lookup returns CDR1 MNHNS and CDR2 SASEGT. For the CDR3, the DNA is TGTGCCAGCAGTGAGGGCCTTGGCTATAGCAATCAGCCCCAGCATTTT. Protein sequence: CASSEGLGYSNQPQHF.

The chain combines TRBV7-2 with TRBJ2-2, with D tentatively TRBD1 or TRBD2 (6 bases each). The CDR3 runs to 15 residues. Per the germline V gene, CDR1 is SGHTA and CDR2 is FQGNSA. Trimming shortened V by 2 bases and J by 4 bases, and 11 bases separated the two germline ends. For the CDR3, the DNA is TGTGCCAGCAGCTTACGGGGGCAGTCCACCGGGGAGCTGTTTTTT. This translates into CASSLRGQSTGELFF.

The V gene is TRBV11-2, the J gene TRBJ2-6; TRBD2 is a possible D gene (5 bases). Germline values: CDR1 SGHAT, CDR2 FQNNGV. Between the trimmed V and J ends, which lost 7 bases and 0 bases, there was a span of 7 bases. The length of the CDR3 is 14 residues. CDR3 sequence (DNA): TGTGCCAGCACTCGGGACTCTGGGGCCAACGTCCTGACTTTC. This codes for CASTRDSGANVLTF.

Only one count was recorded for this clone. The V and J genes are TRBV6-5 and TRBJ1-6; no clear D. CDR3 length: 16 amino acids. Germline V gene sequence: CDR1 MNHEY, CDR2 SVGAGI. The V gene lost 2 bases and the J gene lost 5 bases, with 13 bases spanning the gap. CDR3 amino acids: CASSYGLTPDNSPLHF. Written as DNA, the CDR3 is TGTGCCAGCAGTTACGGCTTGACACCGGATAATTCACCCCTCCACTTT.

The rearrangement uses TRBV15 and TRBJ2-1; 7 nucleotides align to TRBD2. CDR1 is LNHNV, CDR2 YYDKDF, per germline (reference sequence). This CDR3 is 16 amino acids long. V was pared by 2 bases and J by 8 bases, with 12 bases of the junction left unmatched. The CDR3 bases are TGTGCCACCAGCAGAATCGGCGGGAGTAGGGGTGATGAGCAGTTCTTC. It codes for CATSRIGGSRGDEQFF. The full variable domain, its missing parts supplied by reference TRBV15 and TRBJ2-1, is DAMVIQNPRYQVTQFGKPVTLSCSQTLNHNVMYWYQQKSSQAPKLLFHYYDKDFNNEADTPDNFQSRRPNTSFCFLDIRSPGLGDTAMYLCATSRIGGSRGDEQFFGPGTRLTVL.

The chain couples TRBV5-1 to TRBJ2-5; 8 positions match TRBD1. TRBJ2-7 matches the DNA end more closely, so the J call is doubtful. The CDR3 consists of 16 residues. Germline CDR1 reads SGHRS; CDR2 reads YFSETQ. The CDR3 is CASSPSPQGAGYEQYF. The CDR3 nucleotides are TGCGCCAGCAGCCCATCCCCCCAGGGGGCTGGGTACGAGCAGTACTTC.

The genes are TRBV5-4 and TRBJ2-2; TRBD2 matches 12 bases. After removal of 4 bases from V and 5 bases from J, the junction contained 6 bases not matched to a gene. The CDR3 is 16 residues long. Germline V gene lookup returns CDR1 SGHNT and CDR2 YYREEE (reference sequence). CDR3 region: CASSHHTSGRTGELFF. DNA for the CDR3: TGTGCCAGCAGCCACCACACTAGCGGGAGGACCGGGGAGCTGTTTTTT.

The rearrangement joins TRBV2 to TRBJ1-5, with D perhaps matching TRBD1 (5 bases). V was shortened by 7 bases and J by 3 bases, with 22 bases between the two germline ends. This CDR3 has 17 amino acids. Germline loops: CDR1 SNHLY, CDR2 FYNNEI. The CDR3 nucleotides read TGTGCCAGCATGACAGAGGGGCCAGGTGGGTTCAATCAGCCCCAGCATTTT. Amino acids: CASMTEGPGGFNQPQHF. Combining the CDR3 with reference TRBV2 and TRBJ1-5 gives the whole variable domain EPEVTQTPSHQVTQMGQEVILRCVPISNHLYFYWYRQILGQKVEFLVSFYNNEISEKSEIFDDQFSVERPDGSNFTLKIRSTKLEDSAMYFCASMTEGPGGFNQPQHFGDGTRLSIL.

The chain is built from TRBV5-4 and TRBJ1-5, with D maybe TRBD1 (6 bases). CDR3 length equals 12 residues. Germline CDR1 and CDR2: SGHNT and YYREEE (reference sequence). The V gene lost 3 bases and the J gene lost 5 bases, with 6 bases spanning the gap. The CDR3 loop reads CASSYRDQPQHF. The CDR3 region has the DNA TGTGCCAGCAGCTACAGGGATCAGCCCCAGCATTTT.

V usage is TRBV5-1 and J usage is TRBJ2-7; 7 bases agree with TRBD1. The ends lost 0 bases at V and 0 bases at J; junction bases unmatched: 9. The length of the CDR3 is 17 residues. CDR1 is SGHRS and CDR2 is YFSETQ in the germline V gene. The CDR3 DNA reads TGCGCCAGCAGCTTGGCACCGACAGGGTCCAGCTCCTACGAGCAGTACTTC. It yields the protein CASSLAPTGSSSYEQYF.

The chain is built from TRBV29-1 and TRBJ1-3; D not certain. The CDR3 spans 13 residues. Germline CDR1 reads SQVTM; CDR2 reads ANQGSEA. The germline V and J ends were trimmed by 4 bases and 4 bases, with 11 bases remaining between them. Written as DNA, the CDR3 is TGCAGCGTTGCCCCACTTGGCGGAAACACCATATATTTT. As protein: CSVAPLGGNTIYF.

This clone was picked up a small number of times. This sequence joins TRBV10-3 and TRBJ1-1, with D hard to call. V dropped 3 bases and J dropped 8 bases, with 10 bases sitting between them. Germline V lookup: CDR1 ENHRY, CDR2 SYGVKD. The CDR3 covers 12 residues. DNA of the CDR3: TGTGCCATCAGTGATAGAGGTGGCGAAGCTTTCTTT. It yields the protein CAISDRGGEAFF.

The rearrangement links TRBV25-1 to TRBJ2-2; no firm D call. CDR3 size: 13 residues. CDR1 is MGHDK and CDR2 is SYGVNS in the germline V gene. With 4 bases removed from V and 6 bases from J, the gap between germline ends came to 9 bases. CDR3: CASSAQTSGELFF. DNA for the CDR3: TGTGCCAGCAGTGCTCAGACCTCCGGGGAGCTGTTTTTT.

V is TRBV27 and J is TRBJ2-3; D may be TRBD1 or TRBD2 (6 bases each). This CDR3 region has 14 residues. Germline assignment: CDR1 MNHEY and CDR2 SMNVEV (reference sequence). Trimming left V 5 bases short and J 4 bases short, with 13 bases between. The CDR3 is CASSPLGGADTQYF. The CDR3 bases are TGTGCCAGCAGTCCCTTGGGGGGCGCAGATACGCAGTATTTT.

CDR3 sequence reads: CASSLEPGRYQPQHF. In nucleotides, the CDR3 is TGCGCCAGCAGCTTGGAACCGGGGAGGTATCAGCCCCAGCATTTT. The J gene is TRBJ1-5, the V gene TRBV5-1, with D uncertain. V lost 0 bases, J lost 5 bases, and 12 bases lay in between. CDR3 size: 15 residues. Per germline, CDR1 SGHRS and CDR2 YFSETQ.

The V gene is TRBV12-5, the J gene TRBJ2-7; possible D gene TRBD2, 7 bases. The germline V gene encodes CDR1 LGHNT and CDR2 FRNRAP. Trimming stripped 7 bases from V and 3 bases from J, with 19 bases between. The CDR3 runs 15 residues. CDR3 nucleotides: TGTGCTAGTGCCCGAGGGGGGGAGGGAATCTACGAGCAGTACTTC. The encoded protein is CASARGGEGIYEQYF.

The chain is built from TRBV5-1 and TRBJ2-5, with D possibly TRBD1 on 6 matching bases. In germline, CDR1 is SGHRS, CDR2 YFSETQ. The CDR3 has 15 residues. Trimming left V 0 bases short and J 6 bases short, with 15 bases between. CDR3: CASSLGLQQGKTQYF. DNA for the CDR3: TGCGCCAGCAGCTTGGGGCTTCAGCAGGGGAAGACCCAGTACTTC.

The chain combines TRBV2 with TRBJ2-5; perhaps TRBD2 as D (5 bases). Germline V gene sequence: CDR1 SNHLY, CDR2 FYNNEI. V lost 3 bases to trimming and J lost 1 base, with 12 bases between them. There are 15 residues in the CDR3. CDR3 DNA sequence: TGTGCCAGCAGTGAGGAGACTACCCCCCAAGAGACCCAGTACTTC. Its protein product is CASSEETTPQETQYF.

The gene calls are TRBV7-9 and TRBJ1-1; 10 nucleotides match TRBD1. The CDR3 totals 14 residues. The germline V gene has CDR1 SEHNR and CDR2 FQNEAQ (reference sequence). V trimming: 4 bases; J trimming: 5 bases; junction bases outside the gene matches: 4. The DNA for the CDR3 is TGTGCCAGCAGCTACCGGGACAGGGGAACTGAAGCTTTCTTT. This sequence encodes CASSYRDRGTEAFF. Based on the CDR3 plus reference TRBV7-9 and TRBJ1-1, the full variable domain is DTGVSQNPRHKITKRGQNVTFRCDPISEHNRLYWYRQTLGQGPEFLTYFQNEAQLEKSRLLSDRFSAERPKGSFSTLEIQRTEQGDSAMYLCASSYRDRGTEAFFGQGTRLTVV.

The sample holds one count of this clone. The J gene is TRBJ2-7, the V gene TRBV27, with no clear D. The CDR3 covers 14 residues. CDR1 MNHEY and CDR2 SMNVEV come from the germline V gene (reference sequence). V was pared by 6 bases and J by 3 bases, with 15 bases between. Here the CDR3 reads CASSHDGSNYEQYF. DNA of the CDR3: TGTGCCAGCAGCCACGACGGATCTAACTACGAGCAGTACTTC.